The 19 T cell receptor beta chains reported below all come from one sample, sequenced in a study of T-cell memory formation after mild COVID-19. MiXCR was run by TCRdb on the 5' RACE reads, yielding one entry per CDR3 protein. The sample lists about 390,000 distinct CDR3 sequences; approximately 15% were seen once. The sequenced material came from PBMCs or a T cell subset sorted from them (not recorded which). The receptors originated from a man aged 18 to 29 who had mild COVID-19 (a few samples of this study predate the infection). Cell type and time point are not known.

This clonotype has ten or more counts. The V gene is TRBV4-3, the J gene TRBJ2-3, with 9 bases lining up with TRBD2. CDR3 length: 16 amino acids. Germline assignment: CDR1 LGHNA and CDR2 YSLEER. The junction had 7 bases not matched to a gene; V was cut back by 2 bases and J by 4 bases. CDR3 sequence (DNA): TGCGCCAGCAGCCAATTTGGCGGGGGGGCAGCAGATACGCAGTATTTT. Amino acid sequence: CASSQFGGGAADTQYF.

This clonotype was seen a handful of times. V and J are TRBV9 and TRBJ1-1; TRBD1 matches at 9 bases. The CDR3 consists of 14 residues. V lost 0 bases to trimming and J lost 4 bases; unmatched junction nucleotides: 1. Germline-derived CDR1 and CDR2 are SGDLS and YYNGEE. The CDR3: CASSVGDRVTEAFF. The CDR3 DNA reads as TGTGCCAGCAGCGTAGGGGACAGGGTCACTGAAGCTTTCTTT.

This rearrangement joins TRBV5-4 to TRBJ2-3; TRBD2 matches at 8 bases. With 2 bases clipped from V and 5 bases from J, the junction kept 10 bases outside the gene matches. Germline values: CDR1 SGHNT, CDR2 YYREEE (reference sequence). This CDR3 comprises 16 residues. This chain's CDR3 is CASSFRGGPLGDTQYF. For the CDR3, the DNA is TGTGCCAGCAGCTTCCGCGGGGGGCCTCTCGGAGATACGCAGTATTTT.

The table lists this clonotype with a few counts. V usage is TRBV7-9 and J usage is TRBJ2-3, with 8 bases matching TRBD2. This CDR3 has 15 residues. V was clipped by 4 bases and J by 2 bases; unmatched bases: 5. Germline CDR1 is SEHNR and CDR2 is FQNEAQ (reference sequence). The CDR3 nucleotides read TGTGCCAGCAGCTGGCTAGCGGGCCTCACAGATACGCAGTATTTT. Translation: CASSWLAGLTDTQYF.

The V call is TRBV4-3, the J call TRBJ1-1; D is ambiguous. The CDR3 is 15 amino acids. With 0 bases removed from V and 1 base from J, the gap between germline ends came to 9 bases. Looked up from germline, CDR1 is LGHNA and CDR2 is YSLEER. This chain's CDR3 is CASSQDLGSNTEAFF. CDR3 nucleotides: TGCGCCAGCAGCCAAGATTTGGGCTCGAACACTGAAGCTTTCTTT.

This clonotype was recorded a few times. This chain joins TRBV7-2 and TRBJ1-6; TRBD1 agrees at 7 bases. The germline CDR1 and CDR2 sequences are SGHTA and FQGNSA. Trimming at V came to 1 base and at J to 7 bases, leaving 4 bases not matched to a gene. CDR3 length: 15 residues. CDR3 DNA sequence: TGTGCCAGCAGCTTAGTAGGGGGCATCAATTCACCCCTCCACTTT. Translation: CASSLVGGINSPLHF.

In its sample, this clonotype was seen a few times. The gene calls are TRBV7-9 and TRBJ2-7; D is possibly TRBD1 or TRBD2 (5 bases each). Trimming took off 4 bases at V and 5 bases at J, with 12 bases between the two ends. The CDR3 is made up of 13 amino acids. From germline, CDR1 is SEHNR and CDR2 FQNEAQ (reference sequence). The CDR3 reads CASSSGTANEQYV. The CDR3 coding sequence is TGTGCCAGCAGCTCCGGGACGGCTAACGAGCAGTACGTC.

This clonotype was seen ten or more times. This sequence joins TRBV18 and TRBJ2-5; D remains ambiguous. Trimming left V 4 bases short and J 0 bases short, with 12 bases between. CDR3 length: 15 residues. Germline V gives CDR1 KGHSH, CDR2 LQKENI. Written as DNA, the CDR3 is TGTGCCAGCTCACTCATAATAACCAACCAAGAGACCCAGTACTTC. This sequence encodes CASSLIITNQETQYF.

The chain links TRBV6-1 to TRBJ2-7; 10 positions match TRBD2. The CDR3 has 15 amino acids. Trimming removed 2 bases from V and 3 bases from J; junction bases left unmatched: 4. Germline V gene lookup returns CDR1 MNHNS and CDR2 SASEGT. The CDR3, as DNA: TGTGCCAGCAGTGAATGGACTAGCGGCTACTACGAGCAGTACTTC. Protein: CASSEWTSGYYEQYF.

This clonotype was counted only a few times. This chain joins TRBV4-3 and TRBJ2-2, with a tentative D call TRBD2 (5 bases). CDR1 is LGHNA, CDR2 YSLEER, per germline. The CDR3 runs 15 residues. The ends were cut back, 0 bases at V and 8 bases at J, with 13 bases in the middle. The CDR3 here is CASSQDGVRRGELFF. The CDR3 nucleotides are TGCGCCAGCAGCCAAGATGGCGTCCGGAGGGGGGAGCTGTTTTTT.

This clonotype has a handful of counts. The CDR3 spells CASGLRGIVNNEQFF. The CDR3 nucleotides read TGTGCCAGCGGACTAAGGGGTATCGTCAACAATGAGCAGTTCTTC. The chain uses TRBV28 and TRBJ2-1; tentative D call: TRBD2 (6 bases). Germline-derived CDR1 and CDR2 are MDHEN and SYDVKM. The V end lost 8 bases, the J end lost 5 bases, and 19 bases lay between the germline ends. The CDR3 totals 15 residues.

This clonotype has ten or more counts. The CDR3 region has the DNA TGTGCCAGCAGTCTCGGACAGAGGGAGCAGTACGTC. It specifies CASSLGQREQYV. The rearrangement joins TRBV6-2 or TRBV6-3 to TRBJ2-7; tentative D call: TRBD1 (6 bases). Trimming took 5 bases from V and 7 from J, leaving 12 bases between them. Germline V gene lookup returns CDR1 MNHEY and CDR2 SVGEGT. CDR3 length: 12 residues.

There are a few counts of this clonotype. The chain combines TRBV5-1 with TRBJ1-6, with D tentatively TRBD1 (5 bases). The V and J ends lost 0 bases and 6 bases respectively, with 10 bases between them. This CDR3 comprises 15 residues. Per germline, CDR1 SGHRS and CDR2 YFSETQ. The CDR3 bases are TGCGCCAGCAGCTTGGTATTGGGGGTTAATTCACCCCTCCACTTT. This codes for CASSLVLGVNSPLHF. The full variable domain, completed using reference TRBV5-1 and TRBJ1-6, is KAGVTQTPRYLIKTRGQQVTLSCSPISGHRSVSWYQQTPGQGLQFLFEYFSETQRNKGNFPGRFSGRQFSNSRSEMNVSTLELGDSALYLCASSLVLGVNSPLHFGNGTRLTVT.

The sample holds a few counts of this clonotype. This sequence joins TRBV29-1 and TRBJ2-7; no clear D. The CDR3 spans 13 residues. Trimming took 0 bases from V and 3 from J, leaving 9 bases between them. In germline, CDR1 is SQVTM, CDR2 ANQGSEA. The CDR3 sequence is CSVEDPYSYEQYF. In DNA, the CDR3 is TGCAGCGTTGAAGATCCGTACAGCTACGAGCAGTACTTC.

This sequence joins TRBV7-9 and TRBJ2-3, with unresolved D. The V gene lost 3 bases and the J gene lost 11 bases, with 15 bases spanning the gap. Germline assignment: CDR1 SEHNR and CDR2 FQNEAQ (reference sequence). The CDR3 totals 13 residues. CDR3 coding DNA: TGTGCCAGCAGCTTTGCGCCGGCTTGGGAGCAGTATTTT. Translating it yields CASSFAPAWEQYF. The entire variable domain, with the rest obtained from reference TRBV7-9 and TRBJ2-3, is as follows: DTGVSQNPRHKITKRGQNVTFRCDPISEHNRLYWYRQTLGQGPEFLTYFQNEAQLEKSRLLSDRFSAERPKGSFSTLEIQRTEQGDSAMYLCASSFAPAWEQYFGPGTRLTVL.

The rearrangement links TRBV5-1 to TRBJ2-1, with 9 bases fitting TRBD1. V dropped 2 bases and J dropped 7; count of bases not matched to a gene: 7. Germline loops: CDR1 SGHRS, CDR2 YFSETQ. This CDR3 contains 15 residues. Here the CDR3 reads CASSLGTGSGNEQFF. DNA of the CDR3: TGCGCCAGCAGCTTAGGGACAGGGTCAGGTAATGAGCAGTTCTTC. Full variable domain (missing parts from reference TRBV5-1 and TRBJ2-1): KAGVTQTPRYLIKTRGQQVTLSCSPISGHRSVSWYQQTPGQGLQFLFEYFSETQRNKGNFPGRFSGRQFSNSRSEMNVSTLELGDSALYLCASSLGTGSGNEQFFGPGTRLTVL.

This clonotype was recorded many times. The chain carries TRBV29-1 and TRBJ2-3, with D maybe TRBD2 (6 bases). Between the trimmed V and J ends, which lost 3 bases and 3 bases, there was a span of 10 bases. This CDR3 has 13 amino acids. Germline V gene data show CDR1 as SQVTM and CDR2 as ANQGSEA. The CDR3 DNA reads as TGCAGCGTTGAGGCGGGGAGGACAGATACGCAGTATTTT. Its translation: CSVEAGRTDTQYF.

This clonotype has only a few counts. The gene calls are TRBV4-3 and TRBJ2-1, with 9 positions matching TRBD1. V shed 0 bases, J shed 2 bases, and the junction held 8 bases outside the gene matches. Per the germline V gene, CDR1 is LGHNA and CDR2 is YSLEER. The CDR3 has 18 residues. CDR3 residues: CASSQEGVGQGPYNEQFF. The DNA of the CDR3 is TGCGCCAGCAGCCAAGAGGGTGTCGGACAGGGGCCCTACAATGAGCAGTTCTTC.

This clonotype turned up a few times. This chain joins TRBV7-9 and TRBJ2-7; tentatively, D is TRBD1 (6 bases). The germline CDR1 and CDR2 sequences are SEHNR and FQNEAQ (reference sequence). The CDR3 has 16 amino acids. The V end lost 1 base, the J end lost 6 bases, and 19 bases lay between the germline ends. The CDR3 here is CASSLDRTTGTGEQYF. CDR3 sequence (DNA): TGTGCCAGCAGCTTAGATCGTACGACAGGCACAGGCGAGCAGTACTTC. The whole variable domain, filled in from reference TRBV7-9 and TRBJ2-7, reads DTGVSQNPRHKITKRGQNVTFRCDPISEHNRLYWYRQTLGQGPEFLTYFQNEAQLEKSRLLSDRFSAERPKGSFSTLEIQRTEQGDSAMYLCASSLDRTTGTGEQYFGPGTRLTVT.